A single sample gave rise to the 25 T cell receptor beta chains below, sequenced in a study of T cell repertoires in cytomegalovirus infection. One entry per CDR3 protein, called by TCRdb with MiXCR from the reads. Of around 130,000 distinct CDR3 sequences listed, about 24% are singletons. These receptors' antigens are unknown. Sequencing was carried out using PBMCs, sequenced either directly or after in vitro stimulation (not recorded which). These receptors all come from a human donor in good health (CMV status not recorded). Some clones in this sample may be carry-over from other donors' samples.

This clonotype was found a few times. The chain joins TRBV20-1 to TRBJ2-2; 7 positions match TRBD1. Unmatched junction bases numbered 7, after V lost 5 bases and J lost 4 bases. This CDR3 has 14 amino acids. Germline V gene lookup returns CDR1 DFQATT and CDR2 SNEGSKA (reference sequence). The CDR3 coding sequence is TGCAGTGCTCCCCCGCAGGGGGTCACCGGGGAGCTGTTTTTT. Protein sequence: CSAPPQGVTGELFF.

This clonotype was counted at least ten times. This chain links TRBV7-2 with TRBJ2-1, with a tentative D call TRBD2 (5 bases). Germline values: CDR1 SGHTA, CDR2 FQGNSA. The V end was cut by 5 bases, the J end by 13 bases, with 21 bases between. The CDR3 has 14 amino acids. The CDR3 nucleotides are TGTGCCAGCAGCCCGATGGGAGCCCACCCTCTCCAGTTCTTC. It specifies CASSPMGAHPLQFF.

This sequence joins TRBV7-9 and TRBJ2-7, with a tentative D call TRBD2 (5 bases). The germline V gene has CDR1 SEHNR and CDR2 FQNEAQ (reference sequence). CDR3 length equals 13 residues. The V and J ends lost 1 base and 6 bases respectively, with 10 bases between them. The CDR3 region is CASSLDGGTEQYF. As DNA, the CDR3 is TGTGCCAGCAGCTTAGATGGAGGAACCGAGCAGTACTTC.

This clonotype turned up a few times. V and J are TRBV9 and TRBJ2-6; D is ambiguous. There are 18 residues in the CDR3. CDR1 SGDLS and CDR2 YYNGEE come from the germline V gene. V gave up 0 bases and J gave up 0 bases, with 13 bases separating them. The CDR3 sequence is CASSVEGPLSSGANVLTF. CDR3 coding DNA: TGTGCCAGCAGCGTAGAGGGCCCTCTAAGCTCTGGGGCCAACGTCCTGACTTTC.

This chain uses TRBV4-1 with TRBJ1-4; 8 bases fit TRBD1. The germline V gene has CDR1 MGHRA and CDR2 YSYEKL. The trim removed 4 bases at V and 6 bases at J, leaving 4 bases unmatched. This CDR3 comprises 14 residues. The CDR3 nucleotides read TGCGCCAGCAGCCTAACGACAGGGGATGAAAAACTGTTTTTT. It yields the protein CASSLTTGDEKLFF.

This clonotype appeared a few times. This chain uses TRBV6-2 or TRBV6-3 with TRBJ2-1; D may be TRBD2 (6 bases). V was pared by 6 bases and J by 1 base, with 13 bases between. The CDR3 sequence is 15 residues long. Germline assignment: CDR1 MNHEY and CDR2 SVGEGT. DNA for the CDR3: TGTGCCAGCAGCCAATTTGCGGGGTCCTACAATGAGCAGTTCTTC. Amino acid sequence: CASSQFAGSYNEQFF.

V usage is TRBV7-9 and J usage is TRBJ1-2, with a weak D call TRBD1 (6 bases). The V gene lost 2 bases and the J gene lost 5 bases, with 18 bases spanning the gap. There are 16 residues in the CDR3. Germline assignment: CDR1 SEHNR and CDR2 FQNEAQ (reference sequence). DNA for the CDR3: TGTGCCAGCAGCTTAATAGCCAACCGGGACAAGTATGGCTACACCTTC. Its protein is CASSLIANRDKYGYTF.

The gene calls are TRBV4-3 and TRBJ1-4, with D unresolved. Trimming left V 0 bases short and J 7 bases short, with 12 bases between. The CDR3 totals 15 residues. Looked up from germline, CDR1 is LGHNA and CDR2 is YSLEER. CDR3 residues: CASSQESAKGEKLFF. CDR3 DNA sequence: TGCGCCAGCAGCCAAGAGTCAGCGAAGGGTGAAAAACTGTTTTTT.

This clonotype has at least ten counts. The V call is TRBV7-2, the J call TRBJ2-3; D is possibly TRBD2 (5 bases). Trimming removed 4 bases from V and 6 bases from J, with 17 bases in between. This CDR3 is built from 15 residues. Germline V lookup: CDR1 SGHTA, CDR2 FQGNSA. The DNA of the CDR3 is TGTGCCAGCAGCTACTCGGGGAGCCCCTCGGATACGCAGTATTTT. Translation: CASSYSGSPSDTQYF.

This clonotype was seen a few times. The J gene is TRBJ2-1, the V gene TRBV7-8, with D tentatively TRBD2 (5 bases). This CDR3 has 13 amino acids. Germline assignment: CDR1 SGHVS and CDR2 FQNEAQ. V shed 5 bases and J shed 10 bases, with 15 bases lying between them. In DNA, the CDR3 is TGTGCCAGCAGCCTAGAGGGTGCAGAAGAGCAGTTCTTC. Its translation is CASSLEGAEEQFF.

This rearrangement joins TRBV11-3 to TRBJ2-6, with D tentatively TRBD2 (6 bases). The ends were cut back, 2 bases at V and 3 bases at J, with 11 bases in the middle. This CDR3 comprises 16 residues. Looked up from germline, CDR1 is SGHNT and CDR2 is YENEEA. CDR3 bases: TGTGCCAGCAGCTTACGCGGGGTTGATGGGGCCAACGTCCTGACTTTC. This codes for CASSLRGVDGANVLTF.

This clonotype was counted ten times or more. The chain uses TRBV7-2 and TRBJ2-2; 7 nucleotides agree with TRBD1. This CDR3 is 13 amino acids long. CDR1 is SGHTA and CDR2 is FQGNSA in the germline V gene. After removal of 4 bases from V and 6 bases from J, the junction contained 2 bases not matched to a gene. The CDR3 DNA is TGTGCCAGCAGCTCTCAGGGGGCCGGGGAGCTGTTTTTT. Protein sequence: CASSSQGAGELFF. The full variable domain, with the rest looked up from reference TRBV7-2 and TRBJ2-2, is GAGVSQSPSNKVTEKGKDVELRCDPISGHTALYWYRQSLGQGLEFLIYFQGNSAPDKSGLPSDRFSAERTGGSVSTLTIQRTQQEDSAVYLCASSSQGAGELFFGEGSRLTVL.

The rearrangement joins TRBV2 to TRBJ1-2; D remains unclear. CDR1 is SNHLY and CDR2 is FYNNEI in the germline V gene. The ends were cut back, 2 bases at V and 4 bases at J, with 8 bases in the middle. The CDR3 contains 13 residues. In DNA form, the CDR3 reads TGTGCCAGCAGTGAAAGGACCCCCTATGGCTACACCTTC. This gives the protein CASSERTPYGYTF.

V gene TRBV6-6 combines with J gene TRBJ1-2; D is undetermined. This CDR3 region has 14 residues. Germline CDR1 is MNHNY and CDR2 is SVGAGI (reference sequence). V was clipped by 2 bases and J by 4 bases, with 11 bases between them. The CDR3 DNA follows: TGTGCCAGCAGTTACGGCTCAGCCACCTATGGCTACACCTTC. The encoded protein is CASSYGSATYGYTF.

Turning to this clonotype: This may be a read error, as it is one base from a much larger clone. CDR3 amino acids: CASSLGLAAYDEQFF. In nucleotides, the CDR3 is TGTGCCAGCAGCTTGGGACTAGCGGCATACGATGAGCAGTTCTTC. V is TRBV11-3 and J is TRBJ2-1; 11 bases are shared with TRBD2. This CDR3 contains 15 residues. Germline V gene data show CDR1 as SGHNT and CDR2 as YENEEA. Trimming took 3 bases from V and 8 from J; bases not matched to a gene: 6. Full variable domain (remainder filled in from reference TRBV11-3 and TRBJ2-1): EAGVVQSPRYKIIEKKQPVAFWCNPISGHNTLYWYLQNLGQGPELLIRYENEEAVDDSQLPKDRFSAERLKGVDSTLKIQPAELGDSAVYLCASSLGLAAYDEQFFGPGTRLTVL.

The chain links TRBV7-6 to TRBJ2-5; TRBD1 or TRBD2 may be the D gene (5 bases each). V lost 3 bases to trimming and J lost 4 bases, with 12 bases between them. Germline CDR1 and CDR2: SGHVS and FNYEAQ. The CDR3 spans 14 residues. CDR3 nucleotide sequence: TGTGCCAGCAGCTTCTCCTGGGGGATAGAGACCCAGTACTTC. Protein sequence: CASSFSWGIETQYF.

This clonotype was seen a few times. V gene TRBV11-3 combines with J gene TRBJ1-1, with D unclear. V lost 0 bases to trimming and J lost 0 bases, with 14 bases between them. Germline CDR1 reads SGHNT; CDR2 reads YENEEA. CDR3 length: 17 amino acids. CDR3 loop: CASSLDLGRTLNTEAFF. CDR3 nucleotide sequence: TGTGCCAGCAGCTTAGACCTCGGCCGGACCCTGAACACTGAAGCTTTCTTT.

The chain recombines TRBV25-1 with TRBJ2-2; D remains ambiguous. Trimming pared 4 bases from V and 1 base from J, leaving 4 bases between. Germline-derived CDR1 and CDR2 are MGHDK and SYGVNS. The CDR3 runs 13 residues. The CDR3 loop is CASSAGNTGELFF. CDR3 DNA sequence: TGTGCCAGCAGTGCCGGGAACACCGGGGAGCTGTTTTTT. Full variable domain (missing parts from reference TRBV25-1 and TRBJ2-2): EADIYQTPRYLVIGTGKKITLECSQTMGHDKMYWYQQDPGMELHLIHYSYGVNSTEKGDLSSESTVSRIRTEHFPLTLESARPSHTSQYLCASSAGNTGELFFGEGSRLTVL.

V usage is TRBV27 and J usage is TRBJ2-2, with 8 positions matching TRBD1. With 5 bases clipped from V and 1 base from J, the junction kept 3 bases outside the gene matches. This CDR3 is built from 15 residues. CDR1 is MNHEY and CDR2 is SMNVEV in the germline V gene (reference sequence). The CDR3 DNA reads TGTGCCAGCAGTCCAGGGACAGGGAACACCGGGGAGCTGTTTTTT. Translation: CASSPGTGNTGELFF.

This clonotype has a handful of counts. V and J are TRBV7-8 and TRBJ2-1, with 9 bases identical to TRBD1. V was clipped by 2 bases and J by 8 bases; unmatched bases: 13. Germline CDR1 is SGHVS and CDR2 is FQNEAQ. There are 17 residues in the CDR3. The CDR3 region has the DNA TGTGCCAGCAGCTTACCCCCACGGGACAGGGTGTTCGATGAGCAGTTCTTC. This codes for CASSLPPRDRVFDEQFF.

This clonotype showed up just a few times. The chain carries TRBV6-1 and TRBJ2-1, with D possibly matching TRBD1 (5 bases). The V gene lost 5 bases and the J gene lost 9 bases, with 11 bases spanning the gap. Germline-derived CDR1 and CDR2 are MNHNS and SASEGT. The CDR3 is made up of 12 amino acids. CDR3 protein: CASSQIQVEQFF. Here the CDR3 DNA reads TGTGCCAGCAGTCAAATACAGGTTGAGCAGTTCTTC.

The genes are TRBV19 and TRBJ1-1, with D uncertain. V lost 0 bases and J 3 bases, leaving 8 bases between the germline ends. CDR1 and CDR2 from the germline V gene are LNHDA and SQIVND (reference sequence). This CDR3 region has 14 residues. The DNA of the CDR3 is TGTGCCAGTAGTATAGAGGACGGCTACACTGAAGCTTTCTTT. This codes for CASSIEDGYTEAFF.

The chain recombines TRBV7-3 with TRBJ2-7; the match to TRBD2 covers 9 bases. This CDR3 has 13 amino acids. V was pared by 8 bases and J by 3 bases, with 5 bases of the junction left unmatched. Per the germline V gene, CDR1 is SGHTA and CDR2 is FQGTGA. The CDR3 DNA reads as TGTGCCAGCTCCGCAGCGGGGGGCTACGAGCAGTACTTC. Translating it yields CASSAAGGYEQYF.

This chain connects TRBV6-4 to TRBJ1-2; no clear D gene. Germline CDR1 reads MRHNA; CDR2 reads SNTAGT. Trimming shortened V by 6 bases and J by 1 base, and 9 bases separated the two germline ends. The CDR3 length is 13 residues. The CDR3 is CASRGGNNYGYTF. The CDR3 bases are TGTGCCAGCAGAGGAGGGAATAACTATGGCTACACCTTC.

This clonotype showed up many times. This sequence joins TRBV7-8 and TRBJ2-5; TRBD1 is a possible D gene (6 bases). Germline values: CDR1 SGHVS, CDR2 FQNEAQ. V shed 4 bases and J shed 5 bases, with 14 bases lying between them. The CDR3 runs 14 residues. The CDR3 DNA is TGTGCCAGCAGCTCGGGACAAATGCCCGAGACCCAGTACTTC. This encodes CASSSGQMPETQYF.